A single sample gave rise to the 7 T cell receptor beta chains below, sequenced in a study of blood T cell repertoires in COVID-19. The protocol was immunoSEQ multiplex PCR, while the TCRdb copy is restricted to in-frame clones and leaves out a portion. The repertoire holds about 43,000 clones, with approximately 90% as singletons. The sample comprised peripheral blood. All receptors derive from a man between 40 and 49 years old with COVID-19, enrolled during active disease.

The J gene is TRBJ2-5, the V gene TRBV25-1; 7 nucleotides agree with TRBD2. V lost 2 bases to trimming and J lost 5 bases; unmatched junction nucleotides: 8. In germline, CDR1 is MGHDK, CDR2 SYGVNS. The CDR3 extends over 15 amino acids. The CDR3 reads CASSEVVGREETQYF. CDR3 sequence (DNA): TGTGCCAGCAGTGAAGTGGTAGGGCGGGAGGAGACCCAGTACTTC.

V is TRBV19 and J is TRBJ1-3; 7 nucleotides align to TRBD1. The CDR3 spans 14 residues. Losses at the gene ends were 10 bases for V and 4 bases for J; bases not matched to a gene: 10. Germline CDR1 LNHDA, CDR2 SQIVND (reference sequence). The CDR3 protein is CATGRQGSGNTIYF. The CDR3 coding sequence is TGTGCCACCGGACGACAGGGCTCAGGAAACACCATATATTTT.

V gene TRBV5-4 combines with J gene TRBJ2-7, with a possible D match to TRBD2 (5 bases). The CDR3 covers 13 residues. V was clipped by 2 bases and J by 7 bases, with 13 bases between them. Germline V gene sequence: CDR1 SGHNT, CDR2 YYREEE (reference sequence). CDR3 DNA sequence: TGTGCCAGCAGCTTCGGCCCTGGCGGGGAGCAGTACTTC. It translates to CASSFGPGGEQYF.

CDR3 sequence: CASSLWDRVVEAFF. The CDR3 coding sequence is TGTGCCAGCAGTTTATGGGACAGGGTGGTTGAAGCTTTCTTT. The chain couples TRBV28 to TRBJ1-1; 8 positions match TRBD1. With 0 bases clipped from V and 7 bases from J, the junction kept 4 bases outside the gene matches. CDR1 MDHEN and CDR2 SYDVKM come from the germline V gene. The CDR3 contains 14 residues.

This sequence joins TRBV6-1 and TRBJ2-4; TRBD1 matches 8 bases. The germline V gene encodes CDR1 MNHNS and CDR2 SASEGT. The CDR3 sequence is 18 residues long. V dropped 2 bases and J dropped 2; count of bases not matched to a gene: 11. The CDR3 DNA sequence: TGTGCCAGCAGTGAATTCGCGACAGGGGACATACCCAAAAACATTCAGTACTTC. Its translation is CASSEFATGDIPKNIQYF.

The J gene is TRBJ1-1, the V gene TRBV10-3; maybe TRBD1 (6 bases). V dropped 10 bases and J dropped 0 bases, with 18 bases sitting between them. Germline V gene lookup returns CDR1 ENHRY and CDR2 SYGVKD. The CDR3 has 15 residues. The CDR3 DNA reads TGTGCCAGTTCCCTCCGCCAGGGGTTGAACACTGAAGCTTTCTTT. Protein product: CASSLRQGLNTEAFF.

The V gene is TRBV5-1, the J gene TRBJ2-7; TRBD1 matches 10 bases. The CDR3 is made up of 16 amino acids. With 0 bases clipped from V and 6 bases from J, the junction kept 9 bases outside the gene matches. Germline values: CDR1 SGHRS, CDR2 YFSETQ. The CDR3: CASSLVGTGVMGEQYF. CDR3 nucleotide sequence: TGCGCCAGCAGCTTGGTAGGGACAGGGGTGATGGGCGAGCAGTACTTC.